The entry that follows covers one TCR beta chain sequence. Its specificity is not known. This sample was included in a study of a mutant IDH1 vaccine in newly diagnosed glioma. Profiled with immunoSEQ multiplex PCR; TCRdb holds only in-frame clones, not every one. The data hold about 92,000 clones, with around four fifths observed a single time. Noted time point: baseline, week 1 (first vaccination visit). Treatment defined: pre-vaccination baseline after standard-of-care therapy. Study-level results: Changes to the top peripheral T cell clonotypes appeared unrelated to pseudoprogression.

The CDR3 loop spans 14 amino acids. J was trimmed by 5 bases and V by 5 bases; bases with no gene match: 5. Germline lookup yields CDR1 SGHNT and CDR2 YENEEA. The rearrangement uses TRBV11-3 and TRBJ2-5, with TRBD1 matching over 10 bases. The origin of this receptor is a middle-aged man with glioma. The sample was PBMCs, taken from a glioma patient treated with radiotherapy, temozolomide or both. The CDR3 loop reads CASSADRGRETQYF. The CDR3, as DNA: TGTGCCAGCAGCGCGGACAGGGGGAGGGAGACCCAGTACTTC.